The entry below gives a single T cell receptor beta chain sequence along with its context. Trimming cost V 2 bases and J 3 bases, with 10 bases left between them. CDR3 length: 15 amino acids. Germline-derived CDR1 and CDR2 are SGHTA and FQGNSA. This record comes from a study of T cells in Graves' hyperthyroidism and ophthalmopathy. Study-wide background: Peripheral blood was acquired at first diagnosis, ahead of any therapy whatsoever.

TCR beta CDR3 region amplification was performed from RNA transcripts. The HTBI primer set was used in a first-round RT-PCR of the TCR CDR3. TCRdb independently ran MiXCR on the multiplex PCR reads; one entry per CDR3 protein. Of 700,000 to 850,000 distinct CDR3 sequences in the sample, approximately 36% are singletons; the top ten hold roughly 30%. Source material for PBMCs was less than 12 ml fresh peripheral blood. The receptor was derived from a woman in her forties with Graves' hyperthyroidism. The rearrangement links TRBV7-2 to TRBJ1-4; D gene uncertain. The sequencing sample was made of blood. CDR3 coding DNA: TGTGCCAGCAGCTTATCAATTGGGGCTAATGAAAAACTGTTTTTT. This sequence encodes CASSLSIGANEKLFF.